This T cell receptor (beta chain) was obtained from a study of cytomegalovirus exposure and HLA in healthy donors. Whole-study findings and limits: Beyond CMV serostatus, there was no information to go on about immune exposure.

A remark on this clone: Its matching antigen is unknown.

Primers for the PCR totalled 60 Vbeta and 13 Jbeta. The assay was immunoSEQ multiplex PCR, and TCRdb's table has in-frame clones only and misses some. The data show about 190,000 clones, about 81% seen once. The CDR3 sequence is 16 residues long. V lost 4 bases, J lost 5 bases, and 18 bases lay in between. Input material: PBMCs. This rearrangement joins TRBV23-1 to TRBJ2-1; D is uncertain. TRBV23-1 is placed among ORFs of uncertain function. The sequence was collected from a young man in good health and CMV-seropositive. CDR3 sequence (DNA): TGCGCCAGCAGTCTGAGAGGCCCTCAAAAGGACAATGAGCAGTTCTTC. Translating it yields CASSLRGPQKDNEQFF.